One sample yielded the 21 T cell receptor beta chains listed below, sequenced in a study of regulatory T cells in long-lasting Graves disease. Investigators prepared the TCR beta libraries by applying iRepertoire HTBI primers and Arm-PCR of CDR3 regions. MiXCR was run by TCRdb on the multiplex PCR reads, yielding one entry per CDR3 protein. The data show under 400,000 distinct CDR3 sequences, roughly a sixth seen once. Specified time point: newly diagnosed GD, antithyroid drugs for less than 3 months. PBMCs were the source of the RNA used for TCR sequencing. This sample also belongs to another study, concerning T cells in Graves' hyperthyroidism and ophthalmopathy.

The input for sequencing was peripheral blood mononuclear cells (PBMCs), taken at new diagnosis, from a patient treated with antithyroid drugs. The receptors shown here come from a man aged 35 to 55 with Graves disease.

A few counts support this clonotype. The rearrangement uses TRBV7-3 and TRBJ2-7, with 7 bases identical to TRBD1. CDR3 length equals 13 residues. The V gene end was trimmed by 5 bases and the J gene end by 6 bases; junction bases not matched to a gene: 7. Germline CDR1 and CDR2: SGHTA and FQGTGA. CDR3 DNA sequence: TGTGCCAGCAGCCCGACAGGGTTGTCCGAGCAGTACTTC. This gives the protein CASSPTGLSEQYF.

This clonotype was observed a few times. The chain combines TRBV20-1 with TRBJ2-5, with TRBD1 identical over 7 bases. This CDR3 has 12 residues. Germline lookup yields CDR1 DFQATT and CDR2 SNEGSKA (reference sequence). The ends lost 6 bases at V and 3 bases at J; junction bases unmatched: 4. DNA of the CDR3: TGCAGTGCGTGGGGGACAGAAGAGACCCAGTACTTC. It encodes CSAWGTEETQYF.

In this sample, this clonotype turned up many times. The gene calls are TRBV5-1 and TRBJ2-5; the match to TRBD1 covers 10 bases. The CDR3 is made up of 15 amino acids. J lost 5 bases, V lost 6 bases, and 10 bases had no gene match. Germline V gene data show CDR1 as SGHRS and CDR2 as YFSETQ. CDR3 residues: CASTRTGGDYETQYF. CDR3 in DNA: TGCGCCAGCACTCGGACAGGGGGAGATTATGAGACCCAGTACTTC. Variable domain in full (rest from reference TRBV5-1 and TRBJ2-5): KAGVTQTPRYLIKTRGQQVTLSCSPISGHRSVSWYQQTPGQGLQFLFEYFSETQRNKGNFPGRFSGRQFSNSRSEMNVSTLELGDSALYLCASTRTGGDYETQYFGPGTRLLVL.

This clonotype appeared a few times. The gene calls are TRBV10-3 and TRBJ2-3, with 13 bases lining up with TRBD2. This CDR3 is built from 17 residues. The V gene end was trimmed by 2 bases and the J gene end by 4 bases; junction bases not matched to a gene: 6. Germline CDR1 ENHRY, CDR2 SYGVKD. The CDR3 loop is CAISEATSGGAADTQYF. DNA for the CDR3: TGTGCCATCAGTGAGGCTACTAGCGGGGGGGCGGCAGATACGCAGTATTTT.

In the case of this clonotype: Given a much more abundant clone one base away, this may be a read error. The chain links TRBV11-2 to TRBJ2-5; 9 bases agree with TRBD1. The length of the CDR3 is 15 residues. The germline gives CDR1 SGHAT, CDR2 FQNNGV. CDR3 sequence (DNA): TGTGCCGGCAGCTCTTACAGGGGGCGCCGAGAGACCCAGTACTTC. This sequence encodes CAGSSYRGRRETQYF.

There are many counts of this clonotype. The chain has TRBV28 and TRBJ1-3, with a tentative D call TRBD1 (5 bases). The CDR3 contains 14 residues. V lost 8 bases to trimming and J lost 4 bases, with 15 bases between them. The V gene's germline CDR1 is MDHEN and CDR2 SYDVKM. The CDR3 protein is CASVVGGLGNTIYF. DNA of the CDR3: TGTGCCAGCGTCGTTGGGGGGTTAGGAAACACCATATATTTT.

This clonotype occurred many times. This chain joins TRBV29-1 and TRBJ2-7; TRBD1 matches 10 bases. CDR1 and CDR2 from the germline V gene are SQVTM and ANQGSEA. The length of the CDR3 is 15 residues. Trimming cost V 3 bases and J 5 bases; bases outside gene matches: 10. In nucleotides, the CDR3 is TGCAGCGTTGATGACCGGGACAGGGGCAGAGACGAGCAGTACTTC. It translates to CSVDDRDRGRDEQYF.

This clonotype was found many times. V and J are TRBV12-3 or TRBV12-4 and TRBJ1-1; D gene uncertain. V shed 5 bases and J shed 6 bases, with 19 bases lying between them. This CDR3 is built from 15 residues. CDR3 coding DNA: TGTGCCAGCAGTACTCGGCCCCCCGCAGGCGCTGAAGCTTTCTTT. Its translation: CASSTRPPAGAEAFF.

This clonotype was seen a few times. For the CDR3, the DNA is TGCAGCGTTCGGGTGGGACAGGGGGGCCACGAGCAGTACTTC. The encoded protein is CSVRVGQGGHEQYF. The chain has TRBV29-1 and TRBJ2-7; 11 positions match TRBD1. The CDR3 covers 14 residues. V lost 5 bases and J lost 5; bases outside the gene matches: 8. Germline V gene sequence: CDR1 SQVTM, CDR2 ANQGSEA.

By proportion, this clonotype is medium-sized (0.01 to 0.1%). The chain has TRBV5-1 and TRBJ2-1; D is undetermined. The CDR3 totals 15 residues. Germline V gene sequence: CDR1 SGHRS, CDR2 YFSETQ. Between the trimmed V and J ends, which lost 3 bases and 0 bases, there was a span of 10 bases. The CDR3 loop is CASSSTTDSYNEQFF. The CDR3 nucleotides read TGCGCCAGCAGCTCCACCACGGACTCCTACAATGAGCAGTTCTTC.

At least ten counts were recorded for this clonotype. This chain links TRBV12-3 or TRBV12-4 with TRBJ2-3; D gene uncertain. CDR3 length: 17 amino acids. Deletions cut 2 bases from V and 0 bases from J, with 15 bases between. CDR3 sequence: CASSLRPWPTSTDTQYF. CDR3 sequence (DNA): TGTGCCAGCAGTTTACGACCGTGGCCTACTAGCACAGATACGCAGTATTTT.

The chain is built from TRBV12-3 or TRBV12-4 and TRBJ2-3, with D perhaps TRBD1 (5 bases). The CDR3 contains 14 residues. V was trimmed by 4 bases and J by 6 bases, leaving 14 bases between them. Written as DNA, the CDR3 is TGTGCCAGCAGTTCGTGGGGCTCTGCGGATACGCAGTATTTT. Protein product: CASSSWGSADTQYF.

This clonotype was counted at least ten times. The chain recombines TRBV18 with TRBJ2-7; 7 bases agree with TRBD1. The CDR3 runs 14 residues. The ends lost 3 bases at V and 3 bases at J; junction bases unmatched: 5. From germline, CDR1 is KGHSH and CDR2 LQKENI. CDR3 sequence (DNA): TGTGCCAGCTCACCTTCCACAGGGGACTACGAGCAGTACTTC. Its protein product is CASSPSTGDYEQYF.

This clonotype was seen repeatedly, ten times or more. V is TRBV18 and J is TRBJ2-5, with 10 bases lining up with TRBD1. The CDR3 is 17 residues long. V was pared by 6 bases and J by 5 bases, with 15 bases of the junction left unmatched. CDR1 and CDR2 (germline): KGHSH, LQKENI. The CDR3 reads CASSAPPGQGSSETQYF. The CDR3, as DNA: TGTGCCAGCTCCGCACCCCCGGGACAGGGGTCCTCGGAGACCCAGTACTTC.

The table lists this clonotype with a few counts. The chain joins TRBV20-1 to TRBJ2-1, with D perhaps TRBD2 (5 bases). The germline gives CDR1 DFQATT, CDR2 SNEGSKA (reference sequence). This CDR3 comprises 14 residues. The V end lost 1 base, the J end lost 15 bases, and 22 bases lay between the germline ends. CDR3 amino acids: CSARGGSSPGLRFF. The CDR3, as DNA: TGCAGTGCTAGAGGAGGGAGTAGCCCTGGGTTGAGGTTCTTC.

This chain links TRBV9 with TRBJ2-7, with 8 bases aligning to TRBD2. CDR3 length: 17 residues. In germline, CDR1 is SGDLS, CDR2 YYNGEE. V dropped 5 bases and J dropped 2; count of bases not matched to a gene: 15. The CDR3 bases are TGTGCCAGCAGGCTACGGGGGGGCCAGCTAGCTACCTACGAGCAGTACTTC. It yields the protein CASRLRGGQLATYEQYF.

This clonotype was counted at least ten times. This chain connects TRBV30 to TRBJ1-4, with 8 bases that match TRBD1. J lost 8 bases, V lost 2 bases, and 7 bases had no gene match. The CDR3 has 14 residues. CDR1 is GTSNPN and CDR2 is SVGIG in the germline V gene (reference sequence). The CDR3 reads CAWSSGTGGEKLFF. Here the CDR3 DNA reads TGTGCCTGGAGTTCCGGGACAGGAGGCGAAAAACTGTTTTTT.

This clonotype was found many times. This chain uses TRBV28 with TRBJ2-3; the D gene is possibly TRBD1 (6 bases). The CDR3 is 15 amino acids. The V gene lost 6 bases and the J gene lost 2 bases, with 15 bases spanning the gap. The V gene's germline CDR1 is MDHEN and CDR2 SYDVKM. The CDR3 protein is CASRGWDTSTDTQYF. The DNA of the CDR3 is TGTGCCAGCAGGGGATGGGACACCTCCACAGATACGCAGTATTTT.

This clonotype was counted many times. The chain employs TRBV20-1 and TRBJ2-4, with D perhaps matching TRBD2 (7 bases). The CDR3 consists of 13 residues. V was pared by 4 bases and J by 1 base, with 8 bases between. Looked up from germline, CDR1 is DFQATT and CDR2 is SNEGSKA (reference sequence). The CDR3 loop is CSAKGGAKNIQYF. Written as DNA, the CDR3 is TGCAGTGCTAAGGGGGGGGCCAAAAACATTCAGTACTTC.

This clonotype has at least ten counts. The V call is TRBV5-5, the J call TRBJ2-7; TRBD1 might be the D (5 bases). V lost 0 bases and J lost 3, with 16 bases in between. Germline V gene lookup returns CDR1 SGHKS and CDR2 YYEKEE (reference sequence). This CDR3 is built from 16 residues. CDR3 sequence reads: CASSLEGPDRNYEQYF. The CDR3 region has the DNA TGTGCCAGCAGCTTGGAGGGGCCAGACAGAAACTACGAGCAGTACTTC. The full variable domain, rest sourced from reference TRBV5-5 and TRBJ2-7, is DAGVTQSPTHLIKTRGQQVTLRCSPISGHKSVSWYQQVLGQGPQFIFQYYEKEERGRGNFPDRFSARQFPNYSSELNVNALLLGDSALYLCASSLEGPDRNYEQYFGPGTRLTVT.

This clonotype has a count of ten or more. The rearrangement links TRBV10-3 to TRBJ2-3, with D hard to call. CDR1 ENHRY and CDR2 SYGVKD come from the germline V gene. CDR3 length: 15 amino acids. V lost 0 bases, J lost 0 bases, and 7 bases lay in between. The chain's CDR3 is CAISESAPSTDTQYF. CDR3 in DNA: TGTGCCATCAGTGAGTCTGCACCCAGCACAGATACGCAGTATTTT.